These 32 T cell receptor beta chains were all obtained from the same sample, sequenced in a study of blood T cell repertoires in COVID-19. TCRdb keeps only in-frame clones here, not all; method: immunoSEQ multiplex PCR. The sample holds under 100,000 clones, over 75% seen once. Source material: peripheral blood. These receptors all come from a woman of 80 years or more with COVID-19, enrolled during active disease.

The chain has TRBV6-6 and TRBJ1-1; the match to TRBD1 covers 7 bases. Trimming at V came to 5 bases and at J to 3 bases, leaving 9 bases not matched to a gene. The length of the CDR3 is 15 residues. Per germline, CDR1 MNHNY and CDR2 SVGAGI (reference sequence). The DNA for the CDR3 is TGTGCCAGCAGTCAGGACAGGCGGGGGGACACTGAAGCTTTCTTT. This encodes CASSQDRRGDTEAFF.

This sequence joins TRBV5-6 and TRBJ2-5, with D possibly TRBD1 on 6 matching bases. This CDR3 region has 12 residues. Germline CDR1 is SGHDT and CDR2 is YYEEEE. V lost 3 bases, J lost 5 bases, and 8 bases lay in between. The DNA for the CDR3 is TGTGCCAGCAGCTCAGGGGTGGAGACCCAGTACTTC. It specifies CASSSGVETQYF. Complete variable domain (other parts from reference TRBV5-6 and TRBJ2-5): DAGVTQSPTHLIKTRGQQVTLRCSPKSGHDTVSWYQQALGQGPQFIFQYYEEEERQRGNFPDRFSGHQFPNYSSELNVNALLLGDSALYLCASSSGVETQYFGPGTRLLVL.

This clone was picked up one time. The gene calls are TRBV28 and TRBJ2-5, with 8 bases aligning to TRBD2. The V segment lost 7 bases and the J segment 4 bases; nucleotides outside the gene matches: 5. This CDR3 has 13 residues. Germline CDR1 MDHEN, CDR2 SYDVKM. The CDR3 DNA reads as TGTGCCAGCACCCGGGGGGGGTCAGAGACCCAGTACTTC. Its translation is CASTRGGSETQYF.

This clone was seen more than once but under ten times. V and J are TRBV5-5 and TRBJ1-1; D is perhaps TRBD1 (6 bases). Trimming removed 2 bases at V and 0 bases at J, with 11 bases between. CDR1 and CDR2 (germline): SGHKS, YYEKEE (reference sequence). The CDR3 has 15 residues. The CDR3 loop reads CASSLSQGMNTEAFF. In DNA form, the CDR3 reads TGTGCCAGCAGCTTATCACAGGGAATGAACACTGAAGCTTTCTTT.

This clone showed up just once. V usage is TRBV19 and J usage is TRBJ2-3; D gene ambiguous. CDR3 length: 11 amino acids. CDR1 is LNHDA, CDR2 SQIVND, per germline (reference sequence). V lost 6 bases and J 6 bases, leaving 7 bases between the germline ends. CDR3 loop: CASRFLDTQYF. The CDR3 region has the DNA TGTGCCAGTAGATTTCTGGATACGCAGTATTTT.

The gene calls are TRBV10-3 and TRBJ2-1; D may be TRBD2 (6 bases). The V gene's germline CDR1 is ENHRY and CDR2 SYGVKD. CDR3 size: 12 residues. V dropped 10 bases and J dropped 5 bases, with 12 bases sitting between them. Written as DNA, the CDR3 is TGTGCCACCGGACTACAAAACAATGAGCAGTTCTTC. Its translation: CATGLQNNEQFF.

The V call is TRBV19, the J call TRBJ1-1, with 11 bases aligning to TRBD1. There are 14 residues in the CDR3. J gave up 3 bases and V 5 bases, and 2 bases lay outside the gene matches. Per the germline V gene, CDR1 is LNHDA and CDR2 is SQIVND (reference sequence). This CDR3 reads CASSGTGGYTEAFF. CDR3 bases: TGTGCCAGTAGTGGGACAGGGGGTTACACTGAAGCTTTCTTT.

The chain uses TRBV5-1 and TRBJ2-5; 15 bases are a match to TRBD2. Germline V CDR1 and CDR2: SGHRS, YFSETQ. Trimming took 4 bases from V and 1 from J; bases not matched to a gene: 2. The CDR3 has 16 amino acids. CDR3 protein: CASSAGLAGGQETQYF. The CDR3 nucleotides are TGCGCCAGCAGCGCGGGACTAGCGGGAGGCCAAGAGACCCAGTACTTC.

J is TRBJ2-1 and V is TRBV29-1, with 12 positions matching TRBD2. Losses at the gene ends were 7 bases for V and 3 bases for J; bases not matched to a gene: 7. Germline assignment: CDR1 SQVTM and CDR2 ANQGSEA. There are 15 residues in the CDR3. This chain's CDR3 is CSAASGRAHYNEQFF. The CDR3 DNA follows: TGCAGCGCTGCTAGCGGGAGGGCTCACTACAATGAGCAGTTCTTC.

J is TRBJ1-3 and V is TRBV19; no clear D gene. The germline gives CDR1 LNHDA, CDR2 SQIVND (reference sequence). Trimming removed 5 bases at V and 0 bases at J, with 11 bases between. This CDR3 spans 15 amino acids. Here the CDR3 reads CASSATIFSGNTIYF. The CDR3 nucleotides are TGTGCCAGTAGTGCTACGATCTTCTCTGGAAACACCATATATTTT.

The chain recombines TRBV5-1 with TRBJ2-2; D not resolved. Germline CDR1 SGHRS, CDR2 YFSETQ. The CDR3 runs 15 residues. V lost 2 bases and J lost 4, with 12 bases in between. CDR3: CASSLRTASTGELFF. The CDR3 DNA follows: TGCGCCAGCAGCTTACGAACTGCTAGCACCGGGGAGCTGTTTTTT.

Only one count was recorded for this clone. In DNA, the CDR3 is TGCGCCAGCAGCTTGTCGGGGAACACCGGGGAGCTGTTTTTT. Translating it yields CASSLSGNTGELFF. This chain joins TRBV5-1 and TRBJ2-2; no clear D. The CDR3 runs 14 residues. Per the germline V gene, CDR1 is SGHRS and CDR2 is YFSETQ. V was pared by 1 base and J by 1 base, with 5 bases between.

The chain links TRBV12-3 or TRBV12-4 to TRBJ1-2; D unresolved. CDR3 length equals 13 residues. V shed 4 bases and J shed 0 bases, with 6 bases lying between them. For the CDR3, the DNA is TGTGCCAGCAGTTCGGGTACTAACTATGGCTACACCTTC. Amino acid sequence: CASSSGTNYGYTF.

The chain uses TRBV6-5 and TRBJ2-7; tentative D call: TRBD1 (7 bases). The ends were cut back, 8 bases at V and 0 bases at J, with 11 bases in the middle. The CDR3 has 13 residues. Germline lookup yields CDR1 MNHEY and CDR2 SVGAGI. The CDR3 DNA reads as TGTGCCAGCGCGGGGACAGACTCCTACGAGCAGTACTTC. This gives the protein CASAGTDSYEQYF.

The chain is built from TRBV27 and TRBJ2-1; 11 bases map to TRBD1. Germline lookup yields CDR1 MNHEY and CDR2 SMNVEV (reference sequence). Trimming at V came to 4 bases and at J to 4 bases, leaving 15 bases not matched to a gene. This CDR3 is built from 19 residues. The CDR3 DNA is TGTGCCAGCAGTTACCAACCCGGGGACAGGGGGTTTCATTACAATGAGCAGTTCTTC. Translation: CASSYQPGDRGFHYNEQFF.

The chain recombines TRBV5-4 with TRBJ2-1, with 7 nucleotides matching TRBD2. Germline V gene data show CDR1 as SGHNT and CDR2 as YYREEE (reference sequence). V was pared by 4 bases and J by 8 bases, with 9 bases of the junction left unmatched. CDR3 size: 14 residues. CDR3 protein: CASSNSGGLDEQFF. For the CDR3, the DNA is TGTGCCAGCAGCAACTCCGGGGGGTTGGATGAGCAGTTCTTC.

The rearrangement uses TRBV29-1 and TRBJ2-7, with 9 bases fitting TRBD2. The germline V gene encodes CDR1 SQVTM and CDR2 ANQGSEA. J gave up 1 base and V 7 bases, and 8 bases lay outside the gene matches. This CDR3 is built from 14 residues. CDR3 region: CSGAEAGGSYEQYF. In DNA, the CDR3 is TGCAGCGGGGCAGAAGCGGGAGGTTCCTACGAGCAGTACTTC.

Here the CDR3 DNA reads TGTGCCAGCAGTTTCCTTCCCTGGCCCCAGCATTTT. Translation gives CASSFLPWPQHF. The V gene is TRBV28, the J gene TRBJ1-5; D not certain. The V gene's germline CDR1 is MDHEN and CDR2 SYDVKM. V dropped 3 bases and J dropped 9 bases, with 9 bases sitting between them. The length of the CDR3 is 12 residues. Full variable domain (missing parts from reference TRBV28 and TRBJ1-5): DVKVTQSSRYLVKRTGEKVFLECVQDMDHENMFWYRQDPGLGLRLIYFSYDVKMKEKGDIPEGYSVSREKKERFSLILESASTNQTSMYLCASSFLPWPQHFGDGTRLSIL.

V is TRBV7-2 and J is TRBJ2-5, with 11 bases matching TRBD2. The germline V gene has CDR1 SGHTA and CDR2 FQGNSA. The CDR3 runs 15 residues. V lost 5 bases and J lost 3; bases outside the gene matches: 5. Here the CDR3 reads CASSQTSGGEETQYF. In nucleotides, the CDR3 is TGTGCCAGCAGCCAAACTAGCGGGGGAGAAGAGACCCAGTACTTC.

V is TRBV6-5 and J is TRBJ1-2, with TRBD1 matching over 8 bases. The CDR3 totals 13 residues. The V and J ends lost 8 bases and 0 bases, in that order; junction bases with no gene match: 2. Germline-derived CDR1 and CDR2 are MNHEY and SVGAGI. The CDR3 region has the DNA TGTGCCAGCCAGGACAGGGCTAACTATGGCTACACCTTC. The encoded protein is CASQDRANYGYTF.

The genes are TRBV12-3 or TRBV12-4 and TRBJ1-5; a weak D match, TRBD1 (5 bases). The CDR3 is 12 amino acids. V shed 5 bases and J shed 9 bases, with 11 bases lying between them. This chain's CDR3 is CASSLIGGPQHF. In DNA, the CDR3 is TGTGCCAGCAGTCTTATCGGGGGGCCCCAGCATTTT.

CDR3 sequence: CASSGTSGDTQYF. The CDR3, as DNA: TGTGCCAGCAGCGGAACTAGCGGAGATACGCAGTATTTT. This chain uses TRBV7-8 with TRBJ2-3; 8 nucleotides align to TRBD2. The germline V gene has CDR1 SGHVS and CDR2 FQNEAQ. J lost 5 bases, V lost 5 bases, and 3 bases had no gene match. The CDR3 is 13 amino acids.

This rearrangement joins TRBV4-2 to TRBJ1-1, with a tentative D call TRBD1 (5 bases). The CDR3 contains 13 residues. The germline V gene encodes CDR1 LGHNA and CDR2 YNFKEQ. V lost 0 bases, J lost 11 bases, and 13 bases lay in between. CDR3 amino acids: CASSQEGTGIAFF. Here the CDR3 DNA reads TGTGCCAGCAGCCAAGAAGGGACTGGGATTGCTTTCTTT.

The chain joins TRBV5-4 to TRBJ1-6; D ambiguous. Trimming cost V 2 bases and J 10 bases, with 10 bases left between them. CDR1 and CDR2 from the germline V gene are SGHNT and YYREEE (reference sequence). The CDR3 covers 13 residues. Here the CDR3 DNA reads TGTGCCAGCAGCTTTACCGATAGATCACCCCTCCACTTT. Amino acids: CASSFTDRSPLHF.

The rearrangement joins TRBV6-6 to TRBJ2-1; D is perhaps TRBD2 (7 bases). From germline, CDR1 is MNHNY and CDR2 SVGAGI (reference sequence). V lost 8 bases and J 7 bases, leaving 18 bases between the germline ends. This CDR3 is 14 amino acids long. The CDR3 DNA reads as TGTGCCAGCGGTAAAGGGGGAGGGGGTAATGAGCAGTTCTTC. It encodes CASGKGGGGNEQFF.

The chain links TRBV6-1 to TRBJ1-1; D remains unclear. The CDR3 is 14 residues long. Trimming took 0 bases from V and 5 from J, leaving 10 bases between them. Germline V gene sequence: CDR1 MNHNS, CDR2 SASEGT. The CDR3 bases are TGTGCCAGCAGTGAAGCCCTGCGCGGAACTGAAGCTTTCTTT. This gives the protein CASSEALRGTEAFF.

The chain recombines TRBV6-1 with TRBJ1-3; D gene unclear. Germline CDR1 MNHNS, CDR2 SASEGT. The CDR3 runs 16 residues. The V end was cut by 2 bases, the J end by 7 bases, with 18 bases between. The CDR3 DNA reads as TGTGCCAGCAGTGAAAGCCCGGGGAATCAGGTTAACACCATATATTTT. Translating gives CASSESPGNQVNTIYF.

The count of this clone is one. The chain is built from TRBV11-2 and TRBJ1-2, with TRBD1 identical over 7 bases. Germline V lookup: CDR1 SGHAT, CDR2 FQNNGV. V gave up 2 bases and J gave up 8 bases; unmatched junction bases: 5. This CDR3 comprises 13 residues. The DNA for the CDR3 is TGTGCCAGCAGCTTAACAGGGGCATCGGGCTACACCTTC. Translation: CASSLTGASGYTF.

The V gene is TRBV6-1, the J gene TRBJ1-3; D gene uncertain. The V end lost 2 bases, the J end lost 5 bases, and 22 bases lay between the germline ends. The CDR3 has 18 amino acids. Looked up from germline, CDR1 is MNHNS and CDR2 is SASEGT. CDR3 nucleotide sequence: TGTGCCAGCAGTGAAAATCTTATAGTCGCCTCACGTAGAAACACCATATATTTT. This translates into CASSENLIVASRRNTIYF.

The chain links TRBV28 to TRBJ1-5, with D possibly matching TRBD1 (5 bases). The CDR3 spans 15 residues. Germline CDR1 reads MDHEN; CDR2 reads SYDVKM. Trimming cost V 6 bases and J 5 bases, with 17 bases left between them. The CDR3 nucleotides read TGTGCCAGCAGGGGGAGGGCAGGGCCCCATCAGCCCCAGCATTTT. This gives the protein CASRGRAGPHQPQHF.

This clone was counted a single time. The V and J genes are TRBV6-2 or TRBV6-3 and TRBJ2-7; tentative D call: TRBD2 (6 bases). The CDR3 has 11 amino acids. The germline V gene has CDR1 MNHEY and CDR2 SVGEGT. The V end lost 4 bases, the J end lost 9 bases, and 10 bases lay between the germline ends. The chain's CDR3 is CASSWEVRQYF. DNA of the CDR3: TGTGCCAGCAGTTGGGAGGTCCGGCAGTACTTC.

The chain uses TRBV27 and TRBJ2-4; possibly TRBD2 for D (6 bases). The V gene lost 5 bases and the J gene lost 3 bases, with 17 bases spanning the gap. CDR1 and CDR2 from the germline V gene are MNHEY and SMNVEV (reference sequence). This CDR3 spans 16 amino acids. As DNA, the CDR3 is TGTGCCAGCAGTCCCCTCGGGAGAATAGGCAAAAACATTCAGTACTTC. This gives the protein CASSPLGRIGKNIQYF.